This is a list of T cell receptor beta chains from one sample in a study of cytomegalovirus exposure and HLA in healthy donors. Some clones are missing from TCRdb's copy, which holds only in-frame ones; the method was immunoSEQ multiplex PCR. The table records hundreds of thousands of clones, about 75% of them present only once. Sequences were obtained from PBMCs. These receptors were obtained from a female donor in good health and CMV-seronegative. Each CDR3 is given with its conserved first and last residue. Fields, in order: J gene, clone size, D gene, V gene, CDR3 protein, CDR3 DNA. A D gene is named only where the DNA matches it firmly. Rows give clone size only sometimes, using once, few, many, or a class for an expanded clone.

j_call: TRBJ2-7
clone_size: .
d_call: TRBD1
v_call: TRBV5-1
cdr3_aa: CASGTQGQGAHEQYF
cdr3_nt: TGCGCCAGCGGGACCCAGGGACAGGGGGCCCACGAGCAGTACTTC

j_call: TRBJ1-1
clone_size: .
d_call: .
v_call: TRBV25-1
cdr3_aa: CASMAMMNTEAFF
cdr3_nt: TGTGCCAGCATGGCAATGATGAACACTGAAGCTTTCTTT

j_call: TRBJ2-1
clone_size: .
d_call: .
v_call: TRBV10-2
cdr3_aa: CASTGTPYNEQFF
cdr3_nt: TGCGCCAGCACCGGGACTCCCTACAATGAGCAGTTCTTC

j_call: TRBJ1-2
clone_size: once
d_call: TRBD1
v_call: TRBV27
cdr3_aa: CASGPGQGLSYTF
cdr3_nt: TGTGCCAGCGGACCGGGACAGGGTCTGAGCTACACCTTC

j_call: TRBJ2-3
clone_size: .
d_call: .
v_call: TRBV5-6
cdr3_aa: CASSAGTGGSDTQYF
cdr3_nt: TGTGCCAGCAGCGCCGGGACTGGGGGTTCAGATACGCAGTATTTT

j_call: TRBJ2-2
clone_size: .
d_call: .
v_call: TRBV6-5
cdr3_aa: CASSDSTSTGELFF
cdr3_nt: TGTGCCAGCAGTGACTCAACTAGCACCGGGGAGCTGTTTTTT

j_call: TRBJ1-2
clone_size: .
d_call: TRBD1
v_call: TRBV7-9
cdr3_aa: CSSSPWDRELNGYTF
cdr3_nt: TGTTCCAGCAGCCCATGGGACAGGGAATTGAATGGCTACACCTTC

j_call: TRBJ2-1
clone_size: few
d_call: TRBD1
v_call: TRBV11-3
cdr3_aa: CASSLVGQYNEQFF
cdr3_nt: TGTGCCAGCAGCTTGGTGGGACAGTACAATGAGCAGTTCTTC

j_call: TRBJ2-3
clone_size: .
d_call: TRBD2
v_call: TRBV5-1
cdr3_aa: CASSLLAGSTDTQYF
cdr3_nt: TGCGCCAGCAGTCTACTAGCGGGGAGCACAGATACGCAGTATTTT

j_call: TRBJ2-2
clone_size: .
d_call: .
v_call: TRBV2
cdr3_aa: CASSEPGTPGTGELFF
cdr3_nt: TGTGCCAGCAGTGAACCGGGAACGCCGGGCACCGGGGAGCTGTTTTTT

j_call: TRBJ2-5
clone_size: few
d_call: TRBD2
v_call: TRBV10-3
cdr3_aa: CAISGDGLAGVPETQYF
cdr3_nt: TGTGCCATCAGTGGGGACGGACTAGCGGGAGTCCCGGAGACCCAGTACTTC

j_call: TRBJ2-3
clone_size: .
d_call: .
v_call: TRBV15
cdr3_aa: CATSRARQAPTDTQYF
cdr3_nt: TGTGCCACCAGCAGAGCTAGACAGGCGCCGACAGATACGCAGTATTTT

j_call: TRBJ1-1
clone_size: .
d_call: TRBD1
v_call: TRBV27
cdr3_aa: CASSPGQFRNTEAFF
cdr3_nt: TGTGCCAGCAGCCCGGGACAGTTCCGAAACACTGAAGCTTTCTTT

j_call: TRBJ2-7
clone_size: .
d_call: TRBD2
v_call: TRBV29-1
cdr3_aa: CSVEDRAGGNEQYF
cdr3_nt: TGCAGCGTTGAAGATAGGGCGGGAGGGAACGAGCAGTACTTC

j_call: TRBJ1-5
clone_size: once
d_call: TRBD1
v_call: TRBV10-3
cdr3_aa: CAISERQGVGYSNQPQHF
cdr3_nt: TGTGCCATCAGTGAGCGACAGGGAGTAGGGTATAGCAATCAGCCCCAGCATTTT

j_call: TRBJ2-7
clone_size: .
d_call: TRBD2
v_call: TRBV27
cdr3_aa: CASRRTSGTYEQYF
cdr3_nt: TGTGCCAGCCGTCGGACTAGCGGAACCTACGAGCAGTACTTC